The following is a T cell receptor beta chain sequence with its context. The germline gives CDR1 SGDLS, CDR2 YYNGEE. The J segment lost 6 bases and the V segment lost 5 bases, leaving 9 bases of the junction unmatched. The CDR3 runs to 16 residues. This specimen belongs to a study of technical replicates of blood from several donors. Here immunoSEQ multiplex PCR was the method, and the copy in TCRdb shows in-frame clones only, minus some. Among about 93,000 clones listed, 95% were seen once. The source of this sequence is a human donor in good health. The rearrangement joins TRBV9 to TRBJ2-1, with 12 bases identical to TRBD2. The sample comprised T cells isolated from PBMCs. The CDR3 spells CASRDRLAGVSNEQFF. The CDR3 nucleotides read TGTGCCAGCAGGGACCGACTAGCGGGAGTGTCCAATGAGCAGTTCTTC. Full variable domain (rest looked up from reference TRBV9 and TRBJ2-1): DSGVTQTPKHLITATGQRVTLRCSPRSGDLSVYWYQQSLDQGLQFLIQYYNGEERAKGNILERFSAQQFPDLHSELNLSSLELGDSALYFCASRDRLAGVSNEQFFGPGTRLTVL.